The 28 T cell receptor beta chains in this list originate from one sample, sequenced in a study of PD-L1 blockade in urothelial cancer. Sample time point: pretreatment peripheral blood. Clones were read by immunoSEQ multiplex PCR, and TCRdb kept only the in-frame ones, dropping some. The sample lists about 76,000 clones; 90% were seen once. Sequenced material: PBMCs, taken around atezolizumab (anti-PD-L1) treatment. Every receptor here comes from a man aged 65-85 years with urothelial cancer.

This chain links TRBV29-1 with TRBJ2-5, with 11 bases lining up with TRBD2. CDR3 length equals 16 residues. Germline CDR1 and CDR2: SQVTM and ANQGSEA. J was trimmed by 2 bases and V by 1 base; bases with no gene match: 6. Here the CDR3 reads CSVEGGTSGLQETQYF. DNA of the CDR3: TGCAGCGTTGAAGGGGGGACTAGCGGATTACAAGAGACCCAGTACTTC.

Note on this clone: The sample contains more than one DNA sequence encoding this CDR3. V and J are TRBV2 and TRBJ2-5, with TRBD2 matching over 7 bases. From germline, CDR1 is SNHLY and CDR2 FYNNEI. Trimming removed 8 bases from V and 5 bases from J; junction bases left unmatched: 5. CDR3 length: 12 residues. CDR3 region: CASRLAGETQYF. DNA for the CDR3: TGTGCCAGCCGACTAGCTGGGGAGACCCAGTACTTC. The variable domain in full, with the rest retrieved from reference TRBV2 and TRBJ2-5, is EPEVTQTPSHQVTQMGQEVILRCVPISNHLYFYWYRQILGQKVEFLVSFYNNEISEKSEIFDDQFSVERPDGSNFTLKIRSTKLEDSAMYFCASRLAGETQYFGPGTRLLVL.

V and J are TRBV19 and TRBJ1-1, with a tentative D call TRBD1 (6 bases). The germline V gene encodes CDR1 LNHDA and CDR2 SQIVND (reference sequence). V lost 1 base, J lost 0 bases, and 12 bases lay in between. The CDR3 contains 16 residues. The DNA of the CDR3 is TGTGCCAGTAGTATAGTTGGACAGATGATGAACACTGAAGCTTTCTTT. Amino acids: CASSIVGQMMNTEAFF. The complete variable domain, with remaining parts taken from reference TRBV19 and TRBJ1-1, reads DGGITQSPKYLFRKEGQNVTLSCEQNLNHDAMYWYRQDPGQGLRLIYYSQIVNDFQKGDIAEGYSVSREKKESFPLTVTSAQKNPTAFYLCASSIVGQMMNTEAFFGQGTRLTVV.

V usage is TRBV9 and J usage is TRBJ2-3; possibly TRBD2 for D (6 bases). The germline gives CDR1 SGDLS, CDR2 YYNGEE. This CDR3 region has 15 residues. The V end lost 4 bases, the J end lost 0 bases, and 12 bases lay between the germline ends. The CDR3 loop is CASSPRLGSTDTQYF. In DNA, the CDR3 is TGTGCCAGCAGCCCCAGACTAGGGAGCACAGATACGCAGTATTTT.

In this sample, this clone turned up a few times. This CDR3 is CASSLVLGQLHYEQYF. The CDR3 nucleotides are TGTGCCAGCAGCTTAGTCTTAGGACAACTACACTACGAGCAGTACTTC. The chain joins TRBV7-9 to TRBJ2-7, with a weak D call TRBD1 (5 bases). Germline V gene sequence: CDR1 SEHNR, CDR2 FQNEAQ (reference sequence). The V gene lost 1 base and the J gene lost 3 bases, with 16 bases spanning the gap. CDR3 size: 16 residues.

CDR3 sequence reads: CAWSPGEETQYF. CDR3 coding DNA: TGTGCCTGGAGTCCAGGGGAAGAGACCCAGTACTTC. The chain recombines TRBV30 with TRBJ2-5; TRBD1 is a possible D gene (6 bases). V lost 2 bases and J 3 bases, leaving 7 bases between the germline ends. Germline values: CDR1 GTSNPN, CDR2 SVGIG (reference sequence). The length of the CDR3 is 12 residues.

The chain uses TRBV5-4 and TRBJ1-2; the D gene is possibly TRBD1 (6 bases). The length of the CDR3 is 14 residues. Trimming pared 4 bases from V and 0 bases from J, leaving 10 bases between. The germline CDR1 and CDR2 sequences are SGHNT and YYREEE (reference sequence). CDR3 in amino acids: CASSQNRANYGYTF. CDR3 nucleotides: TGTGCCAGCAGCCAAAACAGGGCTAACTATGGCTACACCTTC. The full variable domain, its missing parts supplied by reference TRBV5-4 and TRBJ1-2, is ETGVTQSPTHLIKTRGQQVTLRCSSQSGHNTVSWYQQALGQGPQFIFQYYREEENGRGNFPPRFSGLQFPNYSSELNVNALELDDSALYLCASSQNRANYGYTFGSGTRLTVV.

J is TRBJ2-3 and V is TRBV29-1, with TRBD1 matching 10 bases. V was pared by 4 bases and J by 4 bases, with 2 bases of the junction left unmatched. The germline CDR1 and CDR2 sequences are SQVTM and ANQGSEA. This CDR3 region has 13 residues. The chain's CDR3 is CSVGQGAADTQYF. The CDR3 bases are TGCAGCGTTGGACAGGGGGCTGCAGATACGCAGTATTTT.

The chain combines TRBV9 with TRBJ2-3; maybe TRBD2 (6 bases). CDR1 and CDR2 (germline): SGDLS, YYNGEE. The CDR3 is made up of 15 amino acids. Trimming took 3 bases from V and 6 from J, leaving 17 bases between them. This CDR3 reads CASSGVPGVMDTQYF. The CDR3, as DNA: TGTGCCAGCAGCGGCGTGCCGGGAGTGATGGATACGCAGTATTTT.

The chain employs TRBV5-1 and TRBJ2-7; 7 bases fit TRBD1. The CDR3 totals 14 residues. Germline V CDR1 and CDR2: SGHRS, YFSETQ. V was pared by 3 bases and J by 4 bases, with 7 bases of the junction left unmatched. Here the CDR3 reads CASSSTGEGYEQYF. CDR3 DNA sequence: TGCGCCAGCAGCTCTACAGGGGAAGGATACGAGCAGTACTTC.

The chain has TRBV6-5 and TRBJ2-2, with 10 bases aligning to TRBD2. The V segment lost 7 bases and the J segment 4 bases; nucleotides outside the gene matches: 6. Germline V lookup: CDR1 MNHEY, CDR2 SVGAGI. CDR3 length: 15 amino acids. CDR3 sequence: CASKVAGGPTGELFF. For the CDR3, the DNA is TGTGCCAGCAAAGTAGCGGGAGGTCCCACCGGGGAGCTGTTTTTT.

This chain connects TRBV2 to TRBJ2-3; 8 bases agree with TRBD2. CDR3 length equals 11 residues. The V gene's germline CDR1 is SNHLY and CDR2 FYNNEI. The ends lost 9 bases at V and 6 bases at J; junction bases unmatched: 2. The CDR3 here is CARRLADTQYF. CDR3 sequence (DNA): TGTGCCAGGCGACTAGCGGATACGCAGTATTTT.

This clone was seen only once. This CDR3 fails to terminate in the conserved phenylalanine or tryptophan, so it likely reflects a read error. The limits of the CDR3 on the DNA are not certain, so only TCRdb's listed CDR3 is given. The chain joins TRBV18 to TRBJ2-7; TRBD1 is the table's D call, not checked against the DNA. Germline lookup yields CDR1 KGHSH and CDR2 LQKENI. The CDR3 is 13 amino acids in total, end residues counted. The CDR3 spells CASSPRENGQGVI.

The chain joins TRBV6-6 to TRBJ2-5; tentatively, D is TRBD2 (6 bases). CDR3 size: 16 residues. V was shortened by 5 bases and J by 0 bases, with 16 bases between the two germline ends. From germline, CDR1 is MNHNY and CDR2 SVGAGI (reference sequence). The CDR3 loop reads CASSVPMTRYQETQYF. For the CDR3, the DNA is TGTGCCAGCAGTGTCCCCATGACTAGGTACCAAGAGACCCAGTACTTC.

V usage is TRBV5-6 and J usage is TRBJ2-3; 9 bases line up with TRBD1. From germline, CDR1 is SGHDT and CDR2 YYEEEE. The V segment lost 4 bases and the J segment 9 bases; nucleotides outside the gene matches: 6. The CDR3 totals 13 residues. CDR3 sequence: CASSNTGQGTQYF. DNA for the CDR3: TGTGCCAGCAGCAATACAGGACAGGGGACGCAGTATTTT.

V usage is TRBV7-2 and J usage is TRBJ1-5; D ambiguous. V was shortened by 1 base and J by 6 bases, with 7 bases between the two germline ends. Germline CDR1 SGHTA, CDR2 FQGNSA. CDR3 length equals 13 residues. The CDR3 reads CASSLVSVQPQHF. The CDR3, as DNA: TGTGCCAGCAGCTTAGTGTCAGTTCAGCCCCAGCATTTT.

This sequence joins TRBV19 and TRBJ2-3, with D hard to call. Trimming took 5 bases from V and 2 from J, leaving 8 bases between them. This CDR3 has 13 residues. Looked up from germline, CDR1 is LNHDA and CDR2 is SQIVND (reference sequence). The CDR3 DNA sequence: TGTGCCAGTAGTGAGCGATTCACAGATACGCAGTATTTT. Protein sequence: CASSERFTDTQYF.

This clone was detected once. The chain combines TRBV4-2 with TRBJ2-1; 8 bases map to TRBD2. CDR1 and CDR2 from the germline V gene are LGHNA and YNFKEQ. The CDR3 has 14 residues. Germline trimming cut 4 bases from V and 7 bases from J; bases unmatched to any gene: 6. In DNA form, the CDR3 reads TGTGCCAGCAGCCCCTCGGGAGGGCAGAATGAGCAGTTCTTC. This gives the protein CASSPSGGQNEQFF.

V gene TRBV5-1 combines with J gene TRBJ1-4; TRBD1 agrees at 12 bases. The trim removed 0 bases at V and 2 bases at J, leaving 17 bases unmatched. The CDR3 extends over 22 amino acids. Germline values: CDR1 SGHRS, CDR2 YFSETQ. CDR3 sequence (DNA): TGCGCCAGCAGCTTGGTCGGAACTTACGGGACAGGGGGCGGGCAGACTAATGAAAAACTGTTTTTT. It yields the protein CASSLVGTYGTGGGQTNEKLFF.

The rearrangement uses TRBV5-1 and TRBJ1-2; 7 positions agree with TRBD1. CDR3 length equals 16 residues. Germline CDR1 SGHRS, CDR2 YFSETQ. V dropped 0 bases and J dropped 4; count of bases not matched to a gene: 9. CDR3 nucleotide sequence: TGCGCCAGCAGCTTGGTTCCTCCCGGACAGGCCTATGGCTACACCTTC. This codes for CASSLVPPGQAYGYTF. Together with reference TRBV5-1 and TRBJ1-2, the CDR3 gives the full variable domain: KAGVTQTPRYLIKTRGQQVTLSCSPISGHRSVSWYQQTPGQGLQFLFEYFSETQRNKGNFPGRFSGRQFSNSRSEMNVSTLELGDSALYLCASSLVPPGQAYGYTFGSGTRLTVV.

V gene TRBV6-5 combines with J gene TRBJ1-1; TRBD1 agrees at 9 bases. CDR1 is MNHEY and CDR2 is SVGAGI in the germline V gene. This CDR3 contains 15 residues. J lost 0 bases, V lost 6 bases, and 5 bases had no gene match. CDR3 protein: CASSKDRGMNTEAFF. The CDR3 DNA follows: TGTGCCAGCAGCAAGGACAGGGGTATGAACACTGAAGCTTTCTTT.

V and J are TRBV5-6 and TRBJ2-2; maybe TRBD2 (5 bases). The CDR3 spans 18 residues. V was pared by 3 bases and J by 1 base, with 19 bases between. Germline V gene data show CDR1 as SGHDT and CDR2 as YYEEEE. The CDR3 DNA reads as TGTGCCAGCAGCTCTTGGAGGAGAAGGGTTGAGAACACCGGGGAGCTGTTTTTT. This codes for CASSSWRRRVENTGELFF. Drawing the rest from reference TRBV5-6 and TRBJ2-2, the complete variable domain is DAGVTQSPTHLIKTRGQQVTLRCSPKSGHDTVSWYQQALGQGPQFIFQYYEEEERQRGNFPDRFSGHQFPNYSSELNVNALLLGDSALYLCASSSWRRRVENTGELFFGEGSRLTVL.

This clone was recorded only once. The V gene is TRBV27, the J gene TRBJ1-1, with TRBD1 matching over 7 bases. The V gene end was trimmed by 3 bases and the J gene end by 2 bases; junction bases not matched to a gene: 9. Germline lookup yields CDR1 MNHEY and CDR2 SMNVEV (reference sequence). The CDR3 covers 16 residues. CDR3 nucleotide sequence: TGTGCCAGCAGTTTCCAGTACAGGGGACCAAACACTGAAGCTTTCTTT. Translated, it gives CASSFQYRGPNTEAFF.

This chain links TRBV7-3 with TRBJ2-3; D gene uncertain. The length of the CDR3 is 15 residues. Between the trimmed V and J ends, which lost 5 bases and 3 bases, there was a span of 15 bases. Germline CDR1 SGHTA, CDR2 FQGTGA. The CDR3 region is CASSPDSLGTDTQYF. The CDR3 DNA reads as TGTGCCAGCAGCCCCGACTCACTTGGGACAGATACGCAGTATTTT.

The chain employs TRBV28 and TRBJ1-2; TRBD1 aligns across 8 bases. Per germline, CDR1 MDHEN and CDR2 SYDVKM. V dropped 7 bases and J dropped 0; count of bases not matched to a gene: 1. CDR3 length equals 13 residues. CDR3 protein: CASKTGANYGYTF. CDR3 coding DNA: TGTGCCAGCAAGACAGGGGCTAACTATGGCTACACCTTC.

The genes are TRBV18 and TRBJ1-5; weak D call: TRBD1 (5 bases). Germline CDR1 and CDR2: KGHSH and LQKENI. V lost 4 bases and J 3 bases, leaving 13 bases between the germline ends. This CDR3 contains 15 residues. For the CDR3, the DNA is TGTGCCAGCTCACTGACAGAAGGGAACAATCAGCCCCAGCATTTT. Protein: CASSLTEGNNQPQHF.

The chain couples TRBV10-3 to TRBJ1-5; 9 bases are shared with TRBD1. The CDR3 totals 14 residues. V trimming: 11 bases; J trimming: 3 bases; junction bases outside the gene matches: 8. CDR1 and CDR2 from the germline V gene are ENHRY and SYGVKD. The CDR3 loop reads CASDRGGNNQPQHF. CDR3 DNA: TGTGCCTCGGACAGGGGAGGTAACAATCAGCCCCAGCATTTT.

The gene calls are TRBV7-8 and TRBJ2-7, with D perhaps matching TRBD2 (5 bases). Trimming took 5 bases from V and 7 from J, leaving 24 bases between them. The CDR3 is made up of 16 amino acids. Germline CDR1 SGHVS, CDR2 FQNEAQ. CDR3 nucleotide sequence: TGTGCCAGCAGCCCAAGGCTCGGGGTAACAACGATTGAGCAGTACTTC. Encoded protein: CASSPRLGVTTIEQYF.